These T cell receptor beta chains were read from a single sample in a study of blood T cells in healthy people across ages. In TCRdb, the 5' RACE reads were re-called with MiXCR into one record per CDR3 protein. The table lists 650,000 to 1,000,000 distinct CDR3 sequences, about 34% of them singletons. The specimen sequenced was blood. These TCRs come from a man aged 18 to 29 in good health. Each CDR3 is given with its conserved first and last residue. The order of the fields is D gene, J gene, clone size, V gene, CDR3 protein, CDR3 DNA. The D gene is left open where the match is weak. Clone size is stated in some rows and not others, as once, few, many or a class when expanded.

D: NA
J: TRBJ2-1
size: NA
V: TRBV12-3/TRBV12-4
CDR3: CASSHAGGLGGNGQFF
DNA: TGTGCCAGCAGTCATGCAGGGGGGCTAGGAGGGAATGGGCAGTTCTTC

D: NA
J: TRBJ1-2
size: once
V: TRBV20-1
CDR3: CSANPANQPNYGYTF
DNA: TGCAGTGCTAACCCCGCCAACCAGCCTAACTATGGCTACACCTTC

D: TRBD1
J: TRBJ2-7
size: NA
V: TRBV4-3
CDR3: CTSSQGSRDRWDEQYF
DNA: TGCACCAGCAGCCAAGGGTCAAGGGACAGATGGGACGAGCAGTACTTC

D: NA
J: TRBJ1-5
size: NA
V: TRBV10-3
CDR3: CAISGSADQPQHF
DNA: TGTGCCATCAGTGGCTCTGCCGATCAGCCCCAGCATTTT

D: TRBD1
J: TRBJ1-4
size: NA
V: TRBV7-3
CDR3: CASSLTGGLTNEKLFF
DNA: TGTGCCAGCAGCTTAACAGGGGGCTTGACTAATGAAAAACTGTTTTTT

D: TRBD2
J: TRBJ2-1
size: many
V: TRBV29-1
CDR3: CSLAQVAGDYNEQFF
DNA: TGCAGCTTAGCTCAGGTAGCGGGGGACTACAATGAGCAGTTCTTC

D: NA
J: TRBJ2-3
size: few
V: TRBV6-5
CDR3: CASSLGRRTGTQYF
DNA: TGTGCCAGCAGCCTAGGACGGAGAACTGGTACGCAGTATTTT

D: NA
J: TRBJ1-1
size: NA
V: TRBV4-3
CDR3: CASSQDRGGDTEAFF
DNA: TGCGCCAGCAGCCAAGATAGAGGGGGAGACACTGAAGCTTTCTTT

D: NA
J: TRBJ1-1
size: few
V: TRBV7-8
CDR3: CASSILGGHTPTEAFF
DNA: TGTGCCAGCAGCATCTTGGGTGGACACACACCCACTGAAGCTTTCTTT

D: TRBD2
J: TRBJ2-3
size: NA
V: TRBV3-1
CDR3: CASSQGTSGRSDTQYF
DNA: TGTGCCAGCAGCCAGGGGACTAGCGGGAGGTCAGATACGCAGTATTTT

D: NA
J: TRBJ2-7
size: few
V: TRBV7-7
CDR3: CASSAGPSYNEQYF
DNA: TGTGCTAGCTCGGCGGGGCCCTCCTACAATGAGCAGTACTTC

D: TRBD1
J: TRBJ1-2
size: NA
V: TRBV20-1
CDR3: CSAPGDRANYGYTF
DNA: TGCAGTGCCCCAGGGGACAGGGCAAACTATGGCTACACCTTC

D: NA
J: TRBJ1-1
size: few
V: TRBV12-3/TRBV12-4
CDR3: CASRRWVAEAFF
DNA: TGTGCCAGCAGGCGCTGGGTCGCTGAAGCTTTCTTT

D: NA
J: TRBJ2-1
size: NA
V: TRBV4-1
CDR3: CASSQQGAGLVFNEQFF
DNA: TGCGCCAGCAGCCAACAGGGGGCCGGACTAGTATTCAATGAGCAGTTCTTC

D: NA
J: TRBJ2-5
size: few
V: TRBV4-3
CDR3: CASSQDLRGGETQYF
DNA: TGCGCCAGCAGCCAAGATCTAAGGGGGGGGGAGACCCAGTACTTC

D: NA
J: TRBJ1-6
size: NA
V: TRBV2
CDR3: CASSERGRDSSPLHF
DNA: TGTGCCAGCAGTGAACGTGGCAGGGATAGTTCACCCCTCCACTTT

D: TRBD2
J: TRBJ2-1
size: NA
V: TRBV19
CDR3: CASRSRGGGRNEQFF
DNA: TGTGCCAGTAGATCCCGGGGCGGGGGGCGCAATGAGCAGTTCTTC

D: NA
J: TRBJ1-4
size: many
V: TRBV12-3/TRBV12-4
CDR3: CASSLGGSNEKLFF
DNA: TGTGCCAGCAGTTTAGGGGGGTCTAATGAAAAACTGTTTTTT

D: NA
J: TRBJ2-5
size: NA
V: TRBV25-1
CDR3: CASSVSRLEETQYF
DNA: TGTGCCAGCAGTGTCAGTCGGTTAGAAGAGACCCAGTACTTC

D: NA
J: TRBJ1-2
size: few
V: TRBV20-1
CDR3: CSARDKSTLARGYTF
DNA: TGCAGTGCTAGAGATAAGTCCACCCTAGCGAGGGGCTACACCTTC

D: NA
J: TRBJ2-1
size: NA
V: TRBV20-1
CDR3: CSGTGPPNSPNEQFF
DNA: TGCAGTGGGACCGGGCCTCCGAACAGCCCCAATGAGCAGTTCTTC

D: NA
J: TRBJ1-2
size: NA
V: TRBV4-3
CDR3: CASSQVLTPLGYGYTF
DNA: TGCGCCAGCAGCCAAGTACTAACGCCTTTGGGCTATGGCTACACCTTC

D: NA
J: TRBJ2-6
size: few
V: TRBV6-1
CDR3: CASSDHGDGANVLTF
DNA: TGTGCCAGCAGTGACCACGGGGACGGGGCCAACGTCCTGACTTTC

D: NA
J: TRBJ2-1
size: NA
V: TRBV29-1
CDR3: CSVDEDFSYNEQFF
DNA: TGCAGCGTTGATGAGGACTTCTCCTACAATGAGCAGTTCTTC

D: NA
J: TRBJ1-1
size: many
V: TRBV5-1
CDR3: CASSLDVGLNTEAFF
DNA: TGCGCCAGCAGCTTGGATGTAGGATTGAACACTGAAGCTTTCTTT

D: TRBD2
J: TRBJ2-7
size: NA
V: TRBV2
CDR3: CASSERASGASYERYF
DNA: TGTGCCAGCAGTGAAAGGGCTAGCGGGGCCTCCTACGAGCGGTACTTC

D: TRBD1
J: TRBJ2-2
size: NA
V: TRBV4-2
CDR3: CASSQGTGRRDGELFF
DNA: TGTGCCAGCAGCCAAGGGACAGGGAGAAGGGACGGGGAGCTGTTTTTT

D: NA
J: TRBJ2-5
size: few
V: TRBV5-1
CDR3: CASSFQPGTAETQYF
DNA: TGCGCCAGCAGCTTCCAACCCGGGACGGCTGAGACCCAGTACTTC

D: NA
J: TRBJ2-7
size: NA
V: TRBV5-8
CDR3: CASSSGFQNNEQYF
DNA: TGTGCCAGCAGCTCCGGGTTTCAAAATAACGAGCAGTACTTC

D: TRBD1
J: TRBJ1-2
size: few
V: TRBV7-3
CDR3: CASSWTGGDGYTF
DNA: TGTGCCAGCAGCTGGACAGGGGGCGATGGCTACACCTTC

D: NA
J: TRBJ2-1
size: few
V: TRBV7-2
CDR3: CASSFWTRPDNEQFF
DNA: TGTGCCAGCAGCTTCTGGACGCGACCCGACAATGAGCAGTTCTTC

D: NA
J: TRBJ1-2
size: once
V: TRBV29-1
CDR3: CSGGGGNYGYTF
DNA: TGCAGCGGAGGTGGGGGGAACTATGGCTACACCTTC

D: NA
J: TRBJ2-5
size: NA
V: TRBV5-1
CDR3: CASSLSEGRPGVTQYF
DNA: TGCGCCAGCAGCTTGTCCGAGGGGCGCCCAGGAGTGACCCAGTACTTC

D: NA
J: TRBJ1-1
size: NA
V: TRBV5-6
CDR3: CAGRYIGATEAFF
DNA: TGTGCCGGCAGATACATAGGGGCGACTGAAGCTTTCTTT

D: NA
J: TRBJ2-7
size: NA
V: TRBV28
CDR3: CASSPWLAGTGEQYF
DNA: TGTGCCAGCAGCCCTTGGCTAGCGGGGACAGGGGAGCAGTACTTC

D: NA
J: TRBJ1-2
size: NA
V: TRBV7-9
CDR3: CASNSPQNNYGYTF
DNA: TGTGCCAGCAACTCACCACAGAATAACTATGGCTACACCTTC

D: TRBD1
J: TRBJ1-5
size: NA
V: TRBV10-3
CDR3: CAAGTVDQPQHF
DNA: TGTGCCGCAGGGACAGTAGATCAGCCCCAGCATTTT

D: TRBD2
J: TRBJ2-5
size: NA
V: TRBV6-2/TRBV6-3
CDR3: CASRGGIGETQYF
DNA: TGTGCCAGCCGCGGGGGGATAGGGGAGACCCAGTACTTC

D: NA
J: TRBJ2-3
size: few
V: TRBV7-2
CDR3: CASTLQPTDTQYF
DNA: TGTGCCAGCACCCTGCAACCCACAGATACGCAGTATTTT

D: NA
J: TRBJ1-2
size: few
V: TRBV4-2
CDR3: CASSQGAGQLYGYTF
DNA: TGTGCCAGCAGCCAAGGGGCCGGACAGCTCTATGGCTACACCTTC

D: NA
J: TRBJ2-3
size: NA
V: TRBV24-1
CDR3: CATSDFWPPRDTQYF
DNA: TGTGCCACCAGTGATTTTTGGCCACCCAGAGATACGCAGTATTTT

D: NA
J: TRBJ2-3
size: few
V: TRBV7-2
CDR3: CASTSGGSTDTQYF
DNA: TGTGCCAGCACCTCCGGGGGTAGCACAGATACGCAGTATTTT

D: TRBD2
J: TRBJ2-3
size: NA
V: TRBV20-1
CDR3: CSASLLSGSRTDTQYF
DNA: TGCAGTGCTAGCCTACTAAGCGGGAGTAGGACAGATACGCAGTATTTT

D: NA
J: TRBJ2-1
size: many
V: TRBV9
CDR3: CASSVGSAGEQFF
DNA: TGTGCCAGCAGCGTAGGTAGCGCGGGAGAGCAGTTCTTC

D: NA
J: TRBJ1-4
size: many
V: TRBV7-9
CDR3: CASSLRGENEKLFF
DNA: TGTGCCAGCAGCTTAAGGGGGGAGAATGAAAAACTGTTTTTT

D: NA
J: TRBJ1-1
size: NA
V: TRBV6-6
CDR3: CASSYDVTAGAFF
DNA: TGTGCCAGCAGTTACGATGTCACCGCGGGGGCTTTCTTT

D: TRBD2
J: TRBJ2-1
size: many
V: TRBV12-3/TRBV12-4
CDR3: CASRDERGDNEQFF
DNA: TGTGCCAGCAGAGATGAGCGGGGGGACAATGAGCAGTTCTTC

D: NA
J: TRBJ1-6
size: few
V: TRBV3-1
CDR3: CASSQDLSRAKGTLHF
DNA: TGTGCCAGCAGCCAAGATCTGTCCAGGGCAAAAGGAACCCTCCACTTT

D: NA
J: TRBJ2-7
size: NA
V: TRBV11-2
CDR3: CASSQRGGLSYEQYF
DNA: TGTGCCAGCAGTCAGAGGGGGGGATTGTCCTACGAGCAGTACTTC

D: NA
J: TRBJ2-1
size: NA
V: TRBV4-3
CDR3: CASSQWWLSSYNEQFF
DNA: TGCGCCAGCAGCCAATGGTGGCTTAGCTCCTACAATGAGCAGTTCTTC

D: TRBD1
J: TRBJ2-7
size: NA
V: TRBV4-2
CDR3: CASSQGGAQTGLGEQYF
DNA: TGTGCCAGCAGCCAAGGAGGGGCCCAGACAGGGCTAGGCGAGCAGTACTTC

D: TRBD2
J: TRBJ2-2
size: NA
V: TRBV4-3
CDR3: CASSQDRLAGGLTGELFF
DNA: TGCGCCAGCAGCCAAGATCGGCTAGCGGGGGGACTCACCGGGGAGCTGTTTTTT

D: TRBD2
J: TRBJ2-3
size: many
V: TRBV7-2
CDR3: CASSFSRGGEDTQYF
DNA: TGTGCCAGCAGCTTCTCACGTGGGGGGGAGGATACGCAGTATTTT

D: NA
J: TRBJ1-1
size: NA
V: TRBV5-1
CDR3: CASSYGQGNTEAFF
DNA: TGCGCCAGCAGCTATGGGCAGGGTAACACTGAAGCTTTCTTT